These 27 T cell receptor beta chains were sequenced from one sample in a study of preoperative IRX-2 immunotherapy in early breast cancer. Documented treatment: preoperative locoregional IRX-2 cytokine immunotherapy. The repertoire was sequenced with immunoSEQ multiplex PCR; TCRdb's copy has only in-frame clones and lacks some. The sample comprises some 30,000 clones, around 86% of which are singletons, and 2.5% rests with the top ten. The sequencing used lymph node tissue, collected from a patient treated with IRX-2 immunotherapy. These receptors all stem from a human donor with breast cancer.

This clone appeared a single time. This chain joins TRBV25-1 and TRBJ1-4; 7 nucleotides match TRBD1. V was clipped by 3 bases and J by 5 bases; unmatched bases: 9. From germline, CDR1 is MGHDK and CDR2 SYGVNS. There are 16 residues in the CDR3. As DNA, the CDR3 is TGTGCCAGCAGTGAGAACAGGGGCTCAATAAATGAAAAACTGTTTTTT. Its translation is CASSENRGSINEKLFF.

The chain joins TRBV2 to TRBJ2-3, with 10 bases lining up with TRBD2. Germline CDR1 is SNHLY and CDR2 is FYNNEI. V lost 2 bases and J lost 2; bases outside the gene matches: 4. This CDR3 region has 16 residues. The CDR3 region has the DNA TGTGCCAGCAGTGAAATCACTAGCGGGATCACAGATACGCAGTATTTT. Translating gives CASSEITSGITDTQYF.

The chain recombines TRBV28 with TRBJ2-1; TRBD1 matches 10 bases. V dropped 6 bases and J dropped 5; count of bases not matched to a gene: 7. This CDR3 comprises 15 residues. Germline V gene sequence: CDR1 MDHEN, CDR2 SYDVKM. CDR3 in DNA: TGTGCCAGCAGAAGACAGGGGGCGGTGAACAATGAGCAGTTCTTC. It encodes CASRRQGAVNNEQFF.

The chain links TRBV1 to TRBJ2-2; TRBD2 is the table's D call and was not checked against the DNA. TRBV1 is given as a pseudogene. CDR3 length: 17 amino acids. The CDR3 spells CASSHSLAGGPTGELFF. For the CDR3, the DNA is TGCGCCAGCAGCCACTCACTAGCGGGAGGGCCTACCGGGGAGCTGTTTTTT.

V usage is TRBV15 and J usage is TRBJ2-7, with D possibly being TRBD2 (6 bases). Germline V gene lookup returns CDR1 LNHNV and CDR2 YYDKDF (reference sequence). With 5 bases removed from V and 2 bases from J, the gap between germline ends came to 22 bases. There are 17 residues in the CDR3. The chain's CDR3 is CATSFGGARDPPYEQYF. CDR3 nucleotides: TGTGCCACCAGCTTCGGAGGGGCCAGGGACCCCCCCTACGAGCAGTACTTC.

The rearrangement links TRBV28 to TRBJ2-2; D not certain. Per the germline V gene, CDR1 is MDHEN and CDR2 is SYDVKM. The germline V and J ends were trimmed by 8 bases and 4 bases, with 11 bases remaining between them. The CDR3 is made up of 13 amino acids. CDR3 bases: TGTGCCAGCGTATCAGCGATCACCGGGGAGCTGTTTTTT. Translated, it gives CASVSAITGELFF.

The chain links TRBV18 to TRBJ1-1; no clear D. This CDR3 is 14 amino acids long. CDR1 and CDR2 from the germline V gene are KGHSH and LQKENI. The germline V and J ends were trimmed by 3 bases and 4 bases, with 12 bases remaining between them. The CDR3 DNA reads as TGTGCCAGCTCACCGGGGAGAGGGTTCACTGAAGCTTTCTTT. This sequence encodes CASSPGRGFTEAFF.

The chain recombines TRBV18 with TRBJ2-4, with no clear D. The CDR3 loop spans 14 amino acids. Germline-derived CDR1 and CDR2 are KGHSH and LQKENI. Between the trimmed V and J ends, which lost 3 bases and 8 bases, there was a span of 14 bases. Here the CDR3 DNA reads TGTGCCAGCTCACCTCCGGGTAATACGGACATTCAGTACTTC. This codes for CASSPPGNTDIQYF.

The J gene is TRBJ2-7, the V gene TRBV15; TRBD1 is a possible D gene (6 bases). Deletions cut 1 base from V and 2 bases from J, with 9 bases between. Per the germline V gene, CDR1 is LNHNV and CDR2 is YYDKDF (reference sequence). This CDR3 region has 14 residues. The CDR3 region is CATSRARQAYEQYF. In DNA, the CDR3 is TGTGCCACCAGCAGAGCACGACAGGCCTACGAGCAGTACTTC.

This sequence joins TRBV6-8 and TRBJ2-6; the match to TRBD1 covers 7 bases. Germline V gives CDR1 MNHGY, CDR2 SAAAGT. The J segment lost 1 base and the V segment lost 0 bases, leaving 0 bases of the junction unmatched. CDR3 length equals 16 residues. The CDR3 loop reads CASSYSRGSGANVLTF. The DNA for the CDR3 is TGTGCCAGCAGTTACTCCAGGGGGTCTGGGGCCAACGTCCTGACTTTC.

The rearrangement uses TRBV28 and TRBJ2-1; TRBD1 is a possible D gene (6 bases). Germline CDR1 MDHEN, CDR2 SYDVKM. Trimming removed 5 bases from V and 5 bases from J, with 13 bases in between. The CDR3 extends over 14 amino acids. This chain's CDR3 is CASSTPDSNNEQFF. The DNA of the CDR3 is TGTGCCAGCAGTACCCCGGACAGCAACAATGAGCAGTTCTTC. The full variable domain, in which reference TRBV28 and TRBJ2-1 provide the parts outside the CDR3, is DVKVTQSSRYLVKRTGEKVFLECVQDMDHENMFWYRQDPGLGLRLIYFSYDVKMKEKGDIPEGYSVSREKKERFSLILESASTNQTSMYLCASSTPDSNNEQFFGPGTRLTVL.

The chain combines TRBV28 with TRBJ1-1; the D is unclear. The germline V gene encodes CDR1 MDHEN and CDR2 SYDVKM. CDR3 size: 13 residues. With 3 bases removed from V and 2 bases from J, the gap between germline ends came to 7 bases. DNA of the CDR3: TGTGCCAGCAGTTTCTTGGAAAACACTGAAGCTTTCTTT. Its protein product is CASSFLENTEAFF.

V gene TRBV19 combines with J gene TRBJ2-1, with a possible D match to TRBD2 (7 bases). The CDR3 contains 13 residues. V lost 4 bases and J 13 bases, leaving 17 bases between the germline ends. CDR1 is LNHDA, CDR2 SQIVND, per germline (reference sequence). CDR3 sequence: CASSTGPGGRQFF. The CDR3 region has the DNA TGTGCCAGTAGTACGGGCCCCGGGGGGCGTCAGTTCTTC.

The chain couples TRBV19 to TRBJ2-1; TRBD2 matches at 8 bases. The CDR3 is made up of 16 amino acids. Germline V lookup: CDR1 LNHDA, CDR2 SQIVND (reference sequence). J was trimmed by 0 bases and V by 8 bases; bases with no gene match: 9. CDR3 region: CASGGIAGPSYNEQFF. The CDR3 region has the DNA TGTGCCAGTGGCGGAATAGCGGGGCCCTCCTACAATGAGCAGTTCTTC.

This clone was seen a handful of times. This chain joins TRBV18 and TRBJ1-3; TRBD1 might be the D (5 bases). The CDR3 contains 16 residues. Deletions cut 4 bases from V and 3 bases from J, with 16 bases between. Germline V lookup: CDR1 KGHSH, CDR2 LQKENI. CDR3 protein: CASSLPGLTYGNTIYF. The CDR3 coding sequence is TGTGCCAGCTCACTGCCGGGACTTACTTATGGAAACACCATATATTTT.

The chain couples TRBV23-1 to TRBJ1-4; 8 bases fit TRBD1. Being an ORF, TRBV23-1 has a function that is uncertain. V trimming: 6 bases; J trimming: 8 bases; junction bases outside the gene matches: 11. This CDR3 region has 15 residues. In nucleotides, the CDR3 is TGCGCCAGCAGCCCCCAGGACAGGGCAGGCGAAAAACTGTTTTTT. This codes for CASSPQDRAGEKLFF.

This clone was observed a handful of times. The CDR3 nucleotides are TGTGCCAGCTCACGATCACAGGGTCCAACTAATGAAAAACTGTTTTTT. This gives the protein CASSRSQGPTNEKLFF. The chain has TRBV18 and TRBJ1-4; tentatively, D is TRBD1 (6 bases). This CDR3 has 16 residues. V gave up 4 bases and J gave up 0 bases, with 12 bases separating them. Germline V CDR1 and CDR2: KGHSH, LQKENI.

The chain uses TRBV11-3 and TRBJ2-1, with D unclear. Germline V gives CDR1 SGHNT, CDR2 YENEEA. The V gene lost 1 base and the J gene lost 7 bases, with 11 bases spanning the gap. The CDR3 runs to 14 residues. The CDR3 region has the DNA TGTGCCAGCAGCTTAGGGTTAGTAGGGAATGAGCAGTTCTTC. It is translated as CASSLGLVGNEQFF.

In regard to this clone: Other DNA sequences in the sample encode the same CDR3. V usage is TRBV19 and J usage is TRBJ2-1; D remains ambiguous. Trimming cost V 8 bases and J 4 bases, with 12 bases left between them. Germline V gene data show CDR1 as LNHDA and CDR2 as SQIVND (reference sequence). This CDR3 spans 13 amino acids. CDR3 sequence reads: CASAGGSYNEQFF. The CDR3 bases are TGTGCCAGTGCCGGTGGATCATACAATGAGCAGTTCTTC.

The chain has TRBV19 and TRBJ2-1; TRBD2 matches 9 bases. V lost 1 base, J lost 6 bases, and 4 bases stayed unmatched. Germline values: CDR1 LNHDA, CDR2 SQIVND (reference sequence). The CDR3 is 15 amino acids. The CDR3 DNA follows: TGTGCCAGTAGTATAGCGGCGGGAGGGACCAATGAGCAGTTCTTC. Its translation: CASSIAAGGTNEQFF.

The chain couples TRBV19 to TRBJ1-5, with D possibly matching TRBD1 (6 bases). Germline CDR1 is LNHDA and CDR2 is SQIVND (reference sequence). The CDR3 totals 13 residues. Trimming took off 6 bases at V and 3 bases at J, with 9 bases between the two ends. In nucleotides, the CDR3 is TGTGCCAGTAGAAGACAGGCCAATCAGCCCCAGCATTTT. It yields the protein CASRRQANQPQHF.

This clone was counted once. The V and J genes are TRBV10-3 and TRBJ2-3; TRBD2 matches at 16 bases. Germline V gives CDR1 ENHRY, CDR2 SYGVKD. The CDR3 loop spans 16 amino acids. J gave up 4 bases and V 10 bases, and 8 bases lay outside the gene matches. The CDR3 loop reads CANTSGLAGGPDTQYF. CDR3 sequence (DNA): TGTGCCAACACCTCGGGACTAGCGGGGGGGCCAGATACGCAGTATTTT.

The chain joins TRBV14 to TRBJ2-3, with 8 nucleotides matching TRBD1. Germline-derived CDR1 and CDR2 are SGHDN and FVKESK. Losses at the gene ends were 4 bases for V and 1 base for J; bases not matched to a gene: 7. CDR3 length: 16 residues. The DNA for the CDR3 is TGTGCCAGCAGCCCTCTCGTGACAGGGGGCACAGATACGCAGTATTTT. Residues: CASSPLVTGGTDTQYF. Drawing the rest from reference TRBV14 and TRBJ2-3, the complete variable domain is EAGVTQFPSHSVIEKGQTVTLRCDPISGHDNLYWYRRVMGKEIKFLLHFVKESKQDESGMPNNRFLAERTGGTYSTLKVQPAELEDSGVYFCASSPLVTGGTDTQYFGPGTRLTVL.

The chain couples TRBV28 to TRBJ1-4; no clear D. The V gene's germline CDR1 is MDHEN and CDR2 SYDVKM. Trimming stripped 5 bases from V and 3 bases from J, with 19 bases between. CDR3 length: 17 residues. CDR3 DNA sequence: TGTGCCAGCAGTCCTACCTCGGGGTGGTACGCTAATGAAAAACTGTTTTTT. It codes for CASSPTSGWYANEKLFF.

The chain has TRBV5-1 and TRBJ2-1; weak D call: TRBD1 (6 bases). V shed 0 bases and J shed 4 bases, with 11 bases lying between them. CDR1 is SGHRS and CDR2 is YFSETQ in the germline V gene. CDR3 length: 15 amino acids. CDR3 in DNA: TGCGCCAGCAGCTTGGCCCCAGGGGTGTACAATGAGCAGTTCTTC. Encoded protein: CASSLAPGVYNEQFF.

The rearrangement links TRBV5-5 to TRBJ2-2; possibly TRBD2 for D (5 bases). The CDR3 totals 14 residues. Germline V gene lookup returns CDR1 SGHKS and CDR2 YYEKEE (reference sequence). Deletions cut 4 bases from V and 0 bases from J, with 7 bases between. CDR3 bases: TGTGCCAGCAGCGACGGGGCGAACACCGGGGAGCTGTTTTTT. Its translation is CASSDGANTGELFF.

The chain has TRBV28 and TRBJ2-3; 12 bases align to TRBD2. The J segment lost 0 bases and the V segment lost 7 bases, leaving 17 bases of the junction unmatched. This CDR3 comprises 20 residues. CDR1 and CDR2 from the germline V gene are MDHEN and SYDVKM. The CDR3 here is CASKRPGLAGPPGSTDTQYF. The CDR3 DNA follows: TGTGCCAGCAAACGCCCCGGACTAGCGGGACCCCCGGGGAGCACAGATACGCAGTATTTT.